The 8 T cell receptor beta chains below were found in one sample sequenced in a study of T cells after yellow fever vaccination. TCRdb passed the 5' RACE reads through MiXCR, listing each CDR3 protein once. The sample lists roughly 340,000 distinct CDR3 sequences; approximately 3.9% were seen once. This material consisted of PBMCs, taken 5 days after the yellow fever booster vaccination. All receptors come from a man aged 18-30 years who received the YFV17D yellow fever vaccine.

The CDR3 DNA follows: TGTGCCAGCACCTCAGAAACAGATACGCAGTATTTT. It yields the protein CASTSETDTQYF. The genes are TRBV9 and TRBJ2-3; D gene ambiguous. CDR3 size: 12 residues. Germline loops: CDR1 SGDLS, CDR2 YYNGEE. Between the trimmed V and J ends, which lost 6 bases and 3 bases, there was a span of 8 bases.

This clonotype turned up a few times. J is TRBJ1-2 and V is TRBV12-3 or TRBV12-4, with no clear D. V lost 7 bases, J lost 1 base, and 10 bases lay in between. The CDR3 contains 13 residues. For the CDR3, the DNA is TGTGCCAGCACCACGACAAATAACTATGGCTACACCTTC. This gives the protein CASTTTNNYGYTF.

This clonotype appeared many times. The chain couples TRBV6-5 to TRBJ2-1, with D uncertain. CDR3 length: 14 residues. V gave up 2 bases and J gave up 0 bases, with 5 bases separating them. Germline CDR1 reads MNHEY; CDR2 reads SVGAGI. The CDR3 coding sequence is TGTGCCAGCAGTTACCGCGGCTCCTACAATGAGCAGTTCTTC. Translating it yields CASSYRGSYNEQFF.

The chain employs TRBV19 and TRBJ1-1, with D perhaps TRBD1 (6 bases). This CDR3 region has 16 residues. Germline CDR1 reads LNHDA; CDR2 reads SQIVND (reference sequence). Trimming took 5 bases from V and 1 from J, leaving 17 bases between them. The CDR3 DNA sequence: TGTGCCAGTAGTCTCGGACAGAGAATACAGAACACTGAAGCTTTCTTT. Protein sequence: CASSLGQRIQNTEAFF.

This clonotype has only a few counts. The V gene is TRBV5-1, the J gene TRBJ1-2, with 10 nucleotides matching TRBD1. The CDR3 is made up of 16 amino acids. V was pared by 4 bases and J by 5 bases, with 11 bases of the junction left unmatched. Germline-derived CDR1 and CDR2 are SGHRS and YFSETQ. CDR3 in amino acids: CASSVAGTGESYGYTF. The DNA for the CDR3 is TGCGCCAGCAGCGTCGCCGGGACAGGGGAATCTTATGGCTACACCTTC.

This clonotype was recorded at least ten times. V and J are TRBV14 and TRBJ2-5, with 9 bases identical to TRBD1. CDR1 and CDR2 from the germline V gene are SGHDN and FVKESK. J lost 5 bases, V lost 4 bases, and 8 bases had no gene match. This CDR3 comprises 15 residues. Here the CDR3 DNA reads TGTGCCAGCAGCCCCTGGACAGGGGAAAAGGAGACCCAGTACTTC. Translation: CASSPWTGEKETQYF.

The chain couples TRBV12-3 or TRBV12-4 to TRBJ2-5, with 8 bases identical to TRBD2. After removal of 6 bases from V and 9 bases from J, the junction contained 9 bases not matched to a gene. CDR3 size: 13 residues. The CDR3 sequence is CASSSRVSGAQYF. The CDR3 DNA follows: TGTGCCAGCAGCTCCCGGGTTAGCGGGGCCCAGTACTTC.

This clonotype occurred many times. The chain employs TRBV4-1 and TRBJ2-7; 8 bases match TRBD1. This CDR3 comprises 15 residues. V was pared by 1 base and J by 2 bases, with 4 bases of the junction left unmatched. The germline gives CDR1 MGHRA, CDR2 YSYEKL. This CDR3 reads CASSQVPTGAYEQYF. Written as DNA, the CDR3 is TGCGCCAGCAGCCAAGTCCCGACAGGGGCCTACGAGCAGTACTTC.